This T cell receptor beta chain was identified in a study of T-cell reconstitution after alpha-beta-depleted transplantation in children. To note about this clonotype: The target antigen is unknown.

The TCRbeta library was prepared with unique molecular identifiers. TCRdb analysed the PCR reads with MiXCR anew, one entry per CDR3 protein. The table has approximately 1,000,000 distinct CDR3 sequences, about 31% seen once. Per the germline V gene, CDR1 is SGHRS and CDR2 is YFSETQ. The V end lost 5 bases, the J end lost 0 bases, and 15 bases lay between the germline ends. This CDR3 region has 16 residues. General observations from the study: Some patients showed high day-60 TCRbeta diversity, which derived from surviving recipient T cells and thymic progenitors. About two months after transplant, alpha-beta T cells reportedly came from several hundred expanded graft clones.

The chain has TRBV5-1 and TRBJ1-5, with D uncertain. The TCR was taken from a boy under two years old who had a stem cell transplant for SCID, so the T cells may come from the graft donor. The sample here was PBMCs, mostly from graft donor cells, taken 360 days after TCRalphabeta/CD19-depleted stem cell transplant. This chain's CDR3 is CASRPRRTPSNQPQHF. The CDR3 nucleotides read TGCGCCAGCAGACCCCGACGGACCCCTAGCAATCAGCCCCAGCATTTT.